These T cell receptor beta chains were read from a single sample in a study of blood T cells in healthy people across ages. TCRdb re-analysed the 5' RACE reads in MiXCR, keeping a single row per CDR3 protein. The sample contains over a million distinct CDR3 sequences, under 55% of which appear only once. Sequenced: blood. These receptors were obtained from a woman aged 55 to 70 in good health. Each CDR3 is given with its conserved first and last residue. The order of the fields is D gene, J gene, clone size, V gene, CDR3 length, CDR3 protein, CDR3 DNA. A D gene is named only where the DNA matches it firmly. Size tells how often a clone was seen (once, few, many) or the class of an expanded clone, and some rows leave it out.

d_call: .
j_call: TRBJ2-7
clone_size: .
v_call: TRBV25-1
cdr3_length: 12
cdr3_aa: CASSEFLSGQYF
cdr3_nt: TGTGCCAGCAGTGAATTCCTCTCGGGGCAGTACTTC

d_call: .
j_call: TRBJ2-7
clone_size: .
v_call: TRBV2
cdr3_length: 14
cdr3_aa: CASSVLVRAYEQYF
cdr3_nt: TGTGCCAGCAGTGTACTAGTCAGGGCCTACGAGCAGTACTTC

d_call: TRBD1
j_call: TRBJ2-7
clone_size: few
v_call: TRBV10-3
cdr3_length: 14
cdr3_aa: CAISDPTGGYEQYF
cdr3_nt: TGTGCCATCAGTGACCCGACAGGGGGCTACGAGCAGTACTTC

d_call: TRBD1
j_call: TRBJ2-5
clone_size: few
v_call: TRBV5-1
cdr3_length: 14
cdr3_aa: CASSSTGQQETQYF
cdr3_nt: TGCGCCAGCAGCTCGACGGGACAGCAAGAGACCCAGTACTTC

d_call: TRBD1
j_call: TRBJ2-7
clone_size: .
v_call: TRBV24-1
cdr3_length: 16
cdr3_aa: CATSEATGTGSYEQYF
cdr3_nt: TGTGCCACCAGTGAAGCTACCGGGACAGGGAGTTACGAGCAGTACTTC

d_call: .
j_call: TRBJ1-2
clone_size: many
v_call: TRBV27
cdr3_length: 11
cdr3_aa: CASRTDHGYTF
cdr3_nt: TGTGCCAGCAGGACGGATCATGGCTACACCTTC

d_call: .
j_call: TRBJ2-3
clone_size: .
v_call: TRBV27
cdr3_length: 12
cdr3_aa: CASRASFGTQYF
cdr3_nt: TGTGCCAGCCGAGCAAGCTTCGGTACGCAGTATTTT

d_call: TRBD2
j_call: TRBJ2-7
clone_size: few
v_call: TRBV6-5
cdr3_length: 18
cdr3_aa: CASSYSLAGVGISYEQYF
cdr3_nt: TGTGCCAGCAGTTACTCACTAGCGGGAGTGGGCATCTCCTACGAGCAGTACTTC

d_call: TRBD2
j_call: TRBJ2-5
clone_size: .
v_call: TRBV9
cdr3_length: 15
cdr3_aa: CASSVGASGKETQYF
cdr3_nt: TGTGCCAGCAGCGTAGGTGCTAGCGGGAAGGAGACCCAGTACTTC

d_call: .
j_call: TRBJ1-4
clone_size: .
v_call: TRBV9
cdr3_length: 16
cdr3_aa: CASSVEGEGQNEKLFF
cdr3_nt: TGTGCCAGCAGCGTAGAGGGAGAGGGGCAAAATGAAAAACTGTTTTTT

d_call: TRBD2
j_call: TRBJ2-7
clone_size: few
v_call: TRBV12-3/TRBV12-4
cdr3_length: 19
cdr3_aa: CASSLVSGGGLPGSYEQYF
cdr3_nt: TGTGCCAGCAGTTTAGTTAGCGGGGGGGGGCTCCCGGGATCGTACGAGCAGTACTTC

d_call: .
j_call: TRBJ2-5
clone_size: .
v_call: TRBV29-1
cdr3_length: 12
cdr3_aa: CSVVIGVETQYF
cdr3_nt: TGCAGCGTTGTAATAGGGGTGGAGACCCAGTACTTC

d_call: TRBD1
j_call: TRBJ2-1
clone_size: .
v_call: TRBV6-1
cdr3_length: 15
cdr3_aa: CASLRGQGAYNEQFF
cdr3_nt: TGTGCCAGCTTGCGAGGACAGGGTGCCTACAATGAGCAGTTCTTC

d_call: .
j_call: TRBJ2-7
clone_size: few
v_call: TRBV6-2/TRBV6-3
cdr3_length: 14
cdr3_aa: CASSYFTLDYEQYF
cdr3_nt: TGTGCCAGCAGTTACTTTACGCTAGATTACGAGCAGTACTTC

d_call: TRBD2
j_call: TRBJ2-7
clone_size: few
v_call: TRBV28
cdr3_length: 18
cdr3_aa: CASSWDPRASGRNYEQYF
cdr3_nt: TGTGCCAGCAGTTGGGATCCGCGGGCTAGCGGGAGAAACTACGAGCAGTACTTC

d_call: TRBD1
j_call: TRBJ2-5
clone_size: .
v_call: TRBV7-6
cdr3_length: 12
cdr3_aa: CASSSRDSPKYF
cdr3_nt: TGTGCCAGCAGCTCGAGGGACAGCCCCAAGTACTTC

d_call: .
j_call: TRBJ1-2
clone_size: .
v_call: TRBV6-6
cdr3_length: 14
cdr3_aa: CASRYMGGDYGYTF
cdr3_nt: TGTGCCAGCCGTTACATGGGCGGTGACTATGGCTACACCTTC

d_call: TRBD2
j_call: TRBJ2-1
clone_size: few
v_call: TRBV5-1
cdr3_length: 15
cdr3_aa: CASSLGGSEFNEQFF
cdr3_nt: TGCGCCAGCAGCTTGGGCGGGAGTGAGTTTAATGAGCAGTTCTTC

d_call: TRBD1
j_call: TRBJ1-6
clone_size: .
v_call: TRBV27
cdr3_length: 15
cdr3_aa: CASSPLGTANSPLHF
cdr3_nt: TGTGCCAGCAGCCCCTTGGGGACAGCCAATTCACCCCTCCACTTT

d_call: .
j_call: TRBJ2-5
clone_size: many
v_call: TRBV29-1
cdr3_length: 12
cdr3_aa: CSAGSQQETQYF
cdr3_nt: TGCAGCGCGGGGTCACAACAAGAGACCCAGTACTTC

d_call: TRBD1
j_call: TRBJ2-5
clone_size: .
v_call: TRBV20-1
cdr3_length: 14
cdr3_aa: CSAGVFRGRETQYF
cdr3_nt: TGCAGTGCTGGAGTTTTCAGGGGGAGAGAGACCCAGTACTTC

d_call: .
j_call: TRBJ2-6
clone_size: few
v_call: TRBV5-1
cdr3_length: 18
cdr3_aa: CASSLSLTGRSGANVLTF
cdr3_nt: TGCGCCAGCAGCTTGTCGTTGACAGGCCGTTCTGGGGCCAACGTCCTGACTTTC

d_call: .
j_call: TRBJ2-3
clone_size: .
v_call: TRBV20-1
cdr3_length: 13
cdr3_aa: CSEKGGGTDTQYF
cdr3_nt: TGCAGTGAAAAGGGGGGGGGCACAGATACGCAGTATTTT

d_call: .
j_call: TRBJ2-5
clone_size: .
v_call: TRBV27
cdr3_length: 11
cdr3_aa: CASPHPETQYF
cdr3_nt: TGTGCCAGCCCCCATCCGGAGACCCAGTACTTC

d_call: .
j_call: TRBJ2-7
clone_size: .
v_call: TRBV24-1
cdr3_length: 14
cdr3_aa: CATSDWGRGNEQYF
cdr3_nt: TGTGCCACCAGTGATTGGGGACGGGGAAACGAGCAGTACTTC